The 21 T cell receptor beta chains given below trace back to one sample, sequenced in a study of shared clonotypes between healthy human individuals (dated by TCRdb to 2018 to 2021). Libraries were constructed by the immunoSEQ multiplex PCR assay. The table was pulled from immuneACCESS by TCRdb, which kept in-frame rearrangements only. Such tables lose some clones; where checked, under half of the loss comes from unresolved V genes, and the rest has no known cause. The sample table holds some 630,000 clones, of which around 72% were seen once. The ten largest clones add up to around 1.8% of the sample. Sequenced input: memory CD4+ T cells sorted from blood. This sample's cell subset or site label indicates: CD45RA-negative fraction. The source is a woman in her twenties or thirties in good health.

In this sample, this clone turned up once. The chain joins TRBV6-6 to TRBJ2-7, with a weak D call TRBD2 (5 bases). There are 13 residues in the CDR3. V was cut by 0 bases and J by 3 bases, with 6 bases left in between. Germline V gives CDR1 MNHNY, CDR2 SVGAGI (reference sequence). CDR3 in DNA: TGTGCCAGCAGTTACTCGAGGGTCTACGAGCAGTACTTC. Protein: CASSYSRVYEQYF.

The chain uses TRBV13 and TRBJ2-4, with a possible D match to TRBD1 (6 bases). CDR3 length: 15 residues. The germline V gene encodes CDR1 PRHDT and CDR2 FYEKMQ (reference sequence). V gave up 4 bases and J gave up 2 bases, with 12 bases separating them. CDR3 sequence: CASSSARGPKNIQYF. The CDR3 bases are TGTGCCAGCAGCTCCGCCAGGGGACCCAAAAACATTCAGTACTTC.

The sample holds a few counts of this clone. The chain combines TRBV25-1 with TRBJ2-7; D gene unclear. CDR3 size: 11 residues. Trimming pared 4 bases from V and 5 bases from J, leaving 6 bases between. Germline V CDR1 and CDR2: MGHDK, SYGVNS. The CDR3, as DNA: TGTGCCAGCAGTGTACCCCACGAGCAGTACTTC. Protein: CASSVPHEQYF.

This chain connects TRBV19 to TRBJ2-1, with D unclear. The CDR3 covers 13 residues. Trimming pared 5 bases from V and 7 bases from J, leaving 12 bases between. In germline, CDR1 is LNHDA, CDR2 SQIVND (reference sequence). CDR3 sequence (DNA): TGTGCCAGTAGTCTCAGAAACGGGAATGAGCAGTTCTTC. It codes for CASSLRNGNEQFF.

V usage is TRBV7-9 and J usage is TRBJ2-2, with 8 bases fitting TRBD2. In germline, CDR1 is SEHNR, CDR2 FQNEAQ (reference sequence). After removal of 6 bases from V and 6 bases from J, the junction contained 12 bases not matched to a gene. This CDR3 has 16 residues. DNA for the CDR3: TGTGCCAGCAGTAATAGCGCCGGGACTAGTCCCGGGGAGCTGTTTTTT. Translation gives CASSNSAGTSPGELFF.

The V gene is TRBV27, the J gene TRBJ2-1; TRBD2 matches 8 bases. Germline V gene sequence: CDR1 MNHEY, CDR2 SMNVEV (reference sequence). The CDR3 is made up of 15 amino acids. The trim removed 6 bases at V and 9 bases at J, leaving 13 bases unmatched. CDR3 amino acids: CASSTEREWDGEQFF. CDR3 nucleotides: TGTGCCAGCAGCACCGAGCGGGAGTGGGATGGTGAGCAGTTCTTC.

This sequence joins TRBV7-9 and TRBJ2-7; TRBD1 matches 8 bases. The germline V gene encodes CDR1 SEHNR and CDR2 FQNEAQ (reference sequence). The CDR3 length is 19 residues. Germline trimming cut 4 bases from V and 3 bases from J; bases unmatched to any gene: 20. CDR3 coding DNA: TGTGCCAGCAGCTCTTATCCGGGACAGGCCGCACCAGGTCACTACGAGCAGTACTTC. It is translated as CASSSYPGQAAPGHYEQYF. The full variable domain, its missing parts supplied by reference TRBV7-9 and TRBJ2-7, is DTGVSQNPRHKITKRGQNVTFRCDPISEHNRLYWYRQTLGQGPEFLTYFQNEAQLEKSRLLSDRFSAERPKGSFSTLEIQRTEQGDSAMYLCASSSYPGQAAPGHYEQYFGPGTRLTVT.

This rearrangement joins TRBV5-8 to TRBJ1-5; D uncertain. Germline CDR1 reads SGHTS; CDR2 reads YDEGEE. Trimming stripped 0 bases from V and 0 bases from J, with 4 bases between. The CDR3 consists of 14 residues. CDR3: CASSLGHSNQPQHF. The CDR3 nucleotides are TGTGCCAGCAGCTTGGGCCATAGCAATCAGCCCCAGCATTTT. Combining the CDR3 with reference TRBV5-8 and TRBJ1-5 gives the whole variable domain EAGVTQSPTHLIKTRGQQATLRCSPISGHTSVYWYQQALGLGLQFLLWYDEGEERNRGNFPPRFSGRQFPNYSSELNVNALELEDSALYLCASSLGHSNQPQHFGDGTRLSIL.

CDR3 in DNA: TGTGCCAGCCGATCAGGGACAGGCTACACCTTC. This sequence encodes CASRSGTGYTF. This chain uses TRBV6-5 with TRBJ1-2, with D possibly being TRBD1 (6 bases). This CDR3 has 11 amino acids. From germline, CDR1 is MNHEY and CDR2 SVGAGI. Trimming removed 8 bases at V and 8 bases at J, with 12 bases between.

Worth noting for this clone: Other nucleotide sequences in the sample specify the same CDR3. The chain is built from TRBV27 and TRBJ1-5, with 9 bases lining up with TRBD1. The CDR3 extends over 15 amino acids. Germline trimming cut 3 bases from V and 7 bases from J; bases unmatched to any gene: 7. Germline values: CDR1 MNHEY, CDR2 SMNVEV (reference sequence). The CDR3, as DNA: TGTGCCAGCAGTTTGGGGACAGGGAAAGGCCAGCCCCAGCATTTT. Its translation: CASSLGTGKGQPQHF.

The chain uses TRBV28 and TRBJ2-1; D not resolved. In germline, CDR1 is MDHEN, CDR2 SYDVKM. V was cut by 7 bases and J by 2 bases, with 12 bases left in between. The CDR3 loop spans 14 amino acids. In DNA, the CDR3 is TGTGCCAGCACTTACTCCTCCCCCTACAATGAGCAGTTCTTC. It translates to CASTYSSPYNEQFF.

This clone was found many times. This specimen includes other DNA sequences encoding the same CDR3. CDR3 nucleotide sequence: TGTGCCAGCTCACCACCGGACAGGGGTGGGGGCGAGCAGTACTTC. It is translated as CASSPPDRGGGEQYF. The rearrangement joins TRBV18 to TRBJ2-7; TRBD1 matches 9 bases. CDR3 length equals 15 residues. Losses at the gene ends were 0 bases for V and 6 bases for J; bases not matched to a gene: 6. CDR1 and CDR2 (germline): KGHSH, LQKENI.

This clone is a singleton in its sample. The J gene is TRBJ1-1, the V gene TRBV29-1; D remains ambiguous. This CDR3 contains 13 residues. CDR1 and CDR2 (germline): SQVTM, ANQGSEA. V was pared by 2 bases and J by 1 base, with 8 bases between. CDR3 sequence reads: CSVEITANTEAFF. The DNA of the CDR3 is TGCAGCGTTGAAATAACAGCGAACACTGAAGCTTTCTTT.

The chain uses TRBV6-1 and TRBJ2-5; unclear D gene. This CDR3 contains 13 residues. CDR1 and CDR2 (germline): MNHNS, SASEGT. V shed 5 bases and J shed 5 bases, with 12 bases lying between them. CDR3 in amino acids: CASSWSRSETQYF. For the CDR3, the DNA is TGTGCCAGCAGTTGGTCTAGATCTGAGACCCAGTACTTC.

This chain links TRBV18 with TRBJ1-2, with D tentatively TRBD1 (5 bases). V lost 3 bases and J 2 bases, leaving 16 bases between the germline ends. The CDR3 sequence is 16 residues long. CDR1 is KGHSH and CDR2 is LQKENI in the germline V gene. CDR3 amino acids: CASSPLEGRGNYGYTF. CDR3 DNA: TGTGCCAGCTCACCTTTGGAGGGACGGGGAAACTATGGCTACACCTTC.

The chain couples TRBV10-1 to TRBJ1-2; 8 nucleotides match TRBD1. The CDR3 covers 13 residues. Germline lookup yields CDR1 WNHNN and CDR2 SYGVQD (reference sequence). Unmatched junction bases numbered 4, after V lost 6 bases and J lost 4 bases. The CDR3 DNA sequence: TGCGCCAGCAGCGGACAGGGAGGCTATGGCTACACCTTC. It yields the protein CASSGQGGYGYTF.

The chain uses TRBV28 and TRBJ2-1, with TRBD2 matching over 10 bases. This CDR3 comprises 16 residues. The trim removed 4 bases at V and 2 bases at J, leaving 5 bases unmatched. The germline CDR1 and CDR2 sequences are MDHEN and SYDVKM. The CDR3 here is CASSSTLAGAYNEQFF. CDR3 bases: TGTGCCAGCAGTTCAACTCTAGCGGGAGCCTACAATGAGCAGTTCTTC. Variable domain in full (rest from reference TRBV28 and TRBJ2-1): DVKVTQSSRYLVKRTGEKVFLECVQDMDHENMFWYRQDPGLGLRLIYFSYDVKMKEKGDIPEGYSVSREKKERFSLILESASTNQTSMYLCASSSTLAGAYNEQFFGPGTRLTVL.

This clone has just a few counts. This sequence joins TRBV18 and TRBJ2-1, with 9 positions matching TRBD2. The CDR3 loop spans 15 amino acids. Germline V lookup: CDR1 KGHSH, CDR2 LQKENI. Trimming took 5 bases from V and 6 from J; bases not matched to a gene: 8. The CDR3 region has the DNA TGTGCCAGCTCATCGACTAGCGGAGAAACCAATGAGCAGTTCTTC. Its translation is CASSSTSGETNEQFF.

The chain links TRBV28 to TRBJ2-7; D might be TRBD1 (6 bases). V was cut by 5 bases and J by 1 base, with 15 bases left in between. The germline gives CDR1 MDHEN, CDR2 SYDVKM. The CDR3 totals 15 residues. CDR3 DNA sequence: TGTGCCAGCAGTCTACACAGGGTTTATTCCTACGAGCAGTACTTC. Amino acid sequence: CASSLHRVYSYEQYF.

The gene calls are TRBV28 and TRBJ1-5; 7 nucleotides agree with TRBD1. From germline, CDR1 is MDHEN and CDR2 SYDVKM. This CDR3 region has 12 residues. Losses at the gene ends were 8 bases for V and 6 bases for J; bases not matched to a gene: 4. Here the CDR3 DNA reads TGTGCCAGCTTGACAGGGCTTCAGCCCCAGCATTTT. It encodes CASLTGLQPQHF.

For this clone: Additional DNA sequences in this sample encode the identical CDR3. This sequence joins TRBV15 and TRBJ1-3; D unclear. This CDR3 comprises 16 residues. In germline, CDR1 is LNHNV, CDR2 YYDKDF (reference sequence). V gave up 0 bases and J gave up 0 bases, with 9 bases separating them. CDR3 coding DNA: TGTGCCACCAGCAGAGATGTAGGGCCCTCTGGAAACACCATATATTTT. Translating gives CATSRDVGPSGNTIYF.